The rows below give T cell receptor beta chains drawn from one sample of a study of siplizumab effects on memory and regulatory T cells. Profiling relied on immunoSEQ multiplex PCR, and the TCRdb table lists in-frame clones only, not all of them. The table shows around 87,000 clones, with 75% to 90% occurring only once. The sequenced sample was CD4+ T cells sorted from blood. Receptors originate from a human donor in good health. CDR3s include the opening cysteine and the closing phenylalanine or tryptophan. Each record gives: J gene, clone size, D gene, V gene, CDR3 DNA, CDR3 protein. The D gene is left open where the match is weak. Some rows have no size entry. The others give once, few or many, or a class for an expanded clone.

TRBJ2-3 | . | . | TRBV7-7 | TGTGCTAGCAGCTTATTGCCGGGACGAATCACAGATACGCAGTATTTT | CASSLLPGRITDTQYF
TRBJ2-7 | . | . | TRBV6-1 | TGTGCCAGCAGTGTCCCGGTGGGGCAGCGATGGCGCGAGCAGTACTTC | CASSVPVGQRWREQYF
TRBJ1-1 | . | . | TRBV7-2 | TGTGCCAGCAGCATCGTCTATGGCACTGAAGCTTTCTTT | CASSIVYGTEAFF
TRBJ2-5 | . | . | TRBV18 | TGTGCCAGCTCACAAAGGACAACCCCAGAGACCCAGTACTTC | CASSQRTTPETQYF
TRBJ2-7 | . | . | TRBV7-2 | TGTGCCAGCAGCTTAAGATCTGAGACATACTACGAGCAGTACTTC | CASSLRSETYYEQYF
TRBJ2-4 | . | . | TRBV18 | TGTGCCAGCTCATCGTCGGTGTCCGGGAGAAACATTCAGTACTTC | CASSSSVSGRNIQYF
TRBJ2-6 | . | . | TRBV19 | TGTGCCAGTGGCCACTCTGGGGCCAACGTCCTGACTTTC | CASGHSGANVLTF
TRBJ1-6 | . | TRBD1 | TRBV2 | TGTGCCAGCATTCCGGGACAGGGGGGATCACCCCTCCACTTT | CASIPGQGGSPLHF
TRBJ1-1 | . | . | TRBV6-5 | TGTGCCAGCAGTGAGAGAAGGACTGAAGCTTTCTTT | CASSERRTEAFF
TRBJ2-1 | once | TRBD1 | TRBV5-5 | TGTGCCAGCAGCTGGGGGGACAGGGTCTCGAATGAGCAGTTCTTC | CASSWGDRVSNEQFF
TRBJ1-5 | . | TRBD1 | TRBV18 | TGTGCCAGCGCCCCGGACAGGGCCTTCAATCAGCCCCAGCATTTT | CASAPDRAFNQPQHF
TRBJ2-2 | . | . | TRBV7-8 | TGTGCCAGCAGCTTAGTACTAGTGGGTACCGGGGAGCTGTTTTTT | CASSLVLVGTGELFF
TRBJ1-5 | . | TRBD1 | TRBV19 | TGTGCCAGTAGTCAGGGGGCGCGTGGTCAGCCCCAGCATTTT | CASSQGARGQPQHF
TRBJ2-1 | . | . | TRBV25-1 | TGTGCCAGCAGTGTGAGGGACTACAATGAGCAGTTCTTC | CASSVRDYNEQFF
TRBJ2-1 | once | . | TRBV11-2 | TGTGCCAGCAGCTTAGATCGGGTGGTCGCCTACAATGAGCAGTTCTTC | CASSLDRVVAYNEQFF
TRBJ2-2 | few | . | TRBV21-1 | TGTGCCAGCAGCAAAGTATCGGGACTAGCGGGACCCCGGACCGCGAACACCGGGGAGCTGTTTTTT | CASSKVSGLAGPRTANTGELFF
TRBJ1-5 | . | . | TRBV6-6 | TGTGCCACCCTCCAGGACCTTAATCAGCCCCAGCATTTT | CATLQDLNQPQHF
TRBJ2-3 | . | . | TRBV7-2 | TGTGCCAGCAGCTTAAGTCCCGCCACAGATACGCAGTATTTT | CASSLSPATDTQYF
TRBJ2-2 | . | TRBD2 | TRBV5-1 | TGCGCCAGCAGCGGGGGACTAGCGGGAGCGAAGAACACCGGGGAGCTGTTTTTT | CASSGGLAGAKNTGELFF
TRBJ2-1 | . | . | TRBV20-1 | TGCAGTGCTAAGGACTCGCGAGAGCAGTTCTTC | CSAKDSREQFF
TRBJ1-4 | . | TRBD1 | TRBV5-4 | TGTGCCAGCAGCTTTACAGGGGGAGGGGGTGAAAAACTGTTTTTT | CASSFTGGGGEKLFF
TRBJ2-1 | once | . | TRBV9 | TGTGCCAGCAGCGTAGCCCCCGGGTGGGTGGGAAAAGGTAATGAGCAGTTCTTC | CASSVAPGWVGKGNEQFF
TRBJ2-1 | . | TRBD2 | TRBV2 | TGTGCCAGCTTAAGCGGGACCTTTTACAATGAGCAGTTCTTC | CASLSGTFYNEQFF
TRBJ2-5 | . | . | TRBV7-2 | TGTGCCAGCAGCCCCGGATATCAAGAGACCCAGTACTTC | CASSPGYQETQYF